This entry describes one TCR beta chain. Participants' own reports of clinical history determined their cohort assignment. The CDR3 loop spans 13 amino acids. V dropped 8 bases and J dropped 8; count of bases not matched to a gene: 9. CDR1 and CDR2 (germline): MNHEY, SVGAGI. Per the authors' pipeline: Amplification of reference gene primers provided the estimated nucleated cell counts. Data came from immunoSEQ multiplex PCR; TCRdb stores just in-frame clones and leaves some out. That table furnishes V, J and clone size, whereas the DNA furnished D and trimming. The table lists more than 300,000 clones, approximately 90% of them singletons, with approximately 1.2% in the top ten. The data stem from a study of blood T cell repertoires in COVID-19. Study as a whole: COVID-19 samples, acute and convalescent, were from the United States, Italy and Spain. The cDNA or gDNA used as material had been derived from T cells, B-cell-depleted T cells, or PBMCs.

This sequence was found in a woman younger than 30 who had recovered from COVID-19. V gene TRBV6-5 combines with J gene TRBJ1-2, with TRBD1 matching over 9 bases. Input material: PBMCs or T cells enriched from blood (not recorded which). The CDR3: CASSRDRVVGYTF. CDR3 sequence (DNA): TGTGCCAGCTCCCGGGACAGGGTCGTAGGCTACACCTTC.